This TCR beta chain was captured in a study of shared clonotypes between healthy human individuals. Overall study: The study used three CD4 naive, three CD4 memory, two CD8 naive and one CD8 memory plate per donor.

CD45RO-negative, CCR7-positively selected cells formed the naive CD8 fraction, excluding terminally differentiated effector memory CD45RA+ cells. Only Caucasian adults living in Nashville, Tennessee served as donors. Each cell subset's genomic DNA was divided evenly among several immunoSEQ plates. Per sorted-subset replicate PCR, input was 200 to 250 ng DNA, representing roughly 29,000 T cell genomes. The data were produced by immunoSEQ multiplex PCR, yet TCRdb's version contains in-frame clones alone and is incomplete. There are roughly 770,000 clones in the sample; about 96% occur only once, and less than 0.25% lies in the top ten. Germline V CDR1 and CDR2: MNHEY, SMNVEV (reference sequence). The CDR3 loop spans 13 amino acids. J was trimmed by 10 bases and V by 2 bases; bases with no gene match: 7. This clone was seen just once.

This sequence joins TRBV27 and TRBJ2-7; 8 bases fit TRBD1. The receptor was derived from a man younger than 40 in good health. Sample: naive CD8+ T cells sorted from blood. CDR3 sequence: CASSLGQGRFQYF. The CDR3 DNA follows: TGTGCCAGCAGTTTAGGACAGGGCCGTTTTCAGTACTTC.